These T cell receptor beta chains were read from a single sample in a study of regulatory T cells in long-lasting Graves disease. TCRdb fed the multiplex PCR reads into MiXCR, producing one record per CDR3 protein. The table lists hundreds of thousands of distinct CDR3 sequences, 16% of them singletons. The sample also formed part of further work on T cells in Graves' hyperthyroidism and ophthalmopathy.

Specimen: peripheral blood mononuclear cells (PBMCs), collected at new diagnosis, from a patient treated with antithyroid drugs. The receptors come from a young woman with Graves disease. Each CDR3 is given with its conserved first and last residue.

cdr3_length v_call cdr3_aa
15 TRBV9 CASSVGGSGTGELFF
14 TRBV12-3/TRBV12-4 CASSFGGSGNTIYF
15 TRBV5-1 CASSLDSRSYNEQFF
13 TRBV10-2 CASSEQRNTEAFF
15 TRBV6-1 CASSEEWGYNQPQHF
14 TRBV19 CASSIGTGNQPQHF
15 TRBV28 CASSLPSTGSYEQYF
15 TRBV5-1 CASSSPRGHQETQYF
15 TRBV7-9 CASSSTVRPGETQYF
16 TRBV5-1 CASSGDLGLAGNEQYF
15 TRBV7-9 CASSLTGSVSYEQYF
15 TRBV20-1 CSAEPAYGGTDTQYF
14 TRBV7-9 CASSLDSRPRELFF
16 TRBV7-2 CASSPTPEGQRHEQYF
15 TRBV3-1 CASSLSGGLWETQYF
13 TRBV5-1 CASRTRANDEQYF
15 TRBV12-3/TRBV12-4 CASSRRGYSNQPQHF
17 TRBV28 CASSQEGSPGPADTQYF
15 TRBV29-1 CSVEGQASGSSEQYF
13 TRBV30 CAWSHGSSYEQYF
15 TRBV28 CASVPKYIPKETQYF
14 TRBV29-1 CSVWTGNKNSPLHF
16 TRBV27 CASRSCRGTFSYEQYF
14 TRBV30 CAWTPWGRGYGYTF
15 TRBV6-1 CASSGFSGGSYEQYF
17 TRBV11-1 CASRQRIAGGATDTQYF
14 TRBV5-5 CASSLDRVKDGYTF
15 TRBV20-1 CSAEGTSGRSNEQFF
15 TRBV7-2 CASSLALAVSDPQHF
16 TRBV5-1 CASSRRPQGLDSPLHF
15 TRBV12-3/TRBV12-4 CASSFKGANTGELFF
13 TRBV24-1 CATSDLRYNEQFF
12 TRBV28 CASSDRPYGYTF
16 TRBV19 CASSIRHRANTGELFF
12 TRBV20-1 CSAKGDQETQYF
15 TRBV7-9 CASSSVRYIYNEQFF
14 TRBV27 CASSLSGLVAEAFF
15 TRBV20-1 CSAGLAGDATDTQYF
16 TRBV24-1 CATSVIGRMGTDTQYF
15 TRBV5-1 CASSESAFGPYEQYF
15 TRBV10-3 CAIESRTSGAYEQYF
15 TRBV2 CASSEAGGSNQPQHF
15 TRBV6-2/TRBV6-3 CASRSQPYSGNTIYF
14 TRBV6-1 CASRLPGGATEAFF
15 TRBV11-3 CASQAGGPFRYEQYF
16 TRBV5-1 CASSPGQGRNTGELFF
14 TRBV20-1 CSATDSSSNQPQHF
16 TRBV7-8 CASSSGSGMFYNEQFF
15 TRBV7-2 CASSLALADTREQYF
17 TRBV7-9 CASSLGTDYNSNQPQHF